This T cell receptor beta chain was sequenced in a study of T cells in Graves' hyperthyroidism and ophthalmopathy. Study-wide points: A 13 V-J model separated ophthalmopathy from stable hyperthyroidism.

Over 18 months, lack of ophthalmopathy progression marked Graves' hyperthyroidism as stable. Amplification yielded TCR beta CDR3 regions, with RNA transcripts as the source. A first-round RT-PCR of the TCR CDR3 used the HTBI primer set. TCRdb reprocessed the multiplex PCR reads via MiXCR and lists one record per CDR3 protein. This sample yields about half a million distinct CDR3 sequences, of which 20% are seen a single time; more than 25% belongs to the top ten. This clonotype was observed at least ten times. The antigen remains unidentified. Germline V lookup: CDR1 KGHDR, CDR2 SFDVKD. The CDR3 is 15 amino acids. Germline trimming cut 2 bases from V and 6 bases from J; bases unmatched to any gene: 6.

The clonotype comes from a man between 18 and 35 years old with Graves' hyperthyroidism. The chain couples TRBV24-1 to TRBJ2-4, with TRBD2 matching 7 bases. The sequencing sample was made of blood. The CDR3 DNA is TGTGCCACCAGTGATTGGCGGGAGCGGGGAAACATTCAGTACTTC. Its protein is CATSDWRERGNIQYF.